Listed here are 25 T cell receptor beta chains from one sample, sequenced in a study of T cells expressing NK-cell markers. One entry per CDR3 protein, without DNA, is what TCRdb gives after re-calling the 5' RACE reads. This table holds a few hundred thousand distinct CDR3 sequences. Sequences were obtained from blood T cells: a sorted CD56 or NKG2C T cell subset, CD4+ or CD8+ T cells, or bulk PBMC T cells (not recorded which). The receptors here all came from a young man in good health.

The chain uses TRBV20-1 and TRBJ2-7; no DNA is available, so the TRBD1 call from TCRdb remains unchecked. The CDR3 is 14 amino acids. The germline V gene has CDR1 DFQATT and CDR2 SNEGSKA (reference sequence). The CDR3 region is CSLASIGLRGEQYF.

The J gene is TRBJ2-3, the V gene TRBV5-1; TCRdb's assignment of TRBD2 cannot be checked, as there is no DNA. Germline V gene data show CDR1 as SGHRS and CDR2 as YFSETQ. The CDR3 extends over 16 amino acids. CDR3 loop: CASSLVPSGISDTQYF.

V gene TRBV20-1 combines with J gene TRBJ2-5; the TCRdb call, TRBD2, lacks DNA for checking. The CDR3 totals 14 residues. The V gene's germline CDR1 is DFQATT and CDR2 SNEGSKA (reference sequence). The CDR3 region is CSASEGGLVVAQYF.

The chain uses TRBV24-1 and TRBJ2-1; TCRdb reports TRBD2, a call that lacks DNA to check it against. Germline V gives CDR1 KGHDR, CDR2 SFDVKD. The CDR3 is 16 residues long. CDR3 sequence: CATSDLTSGGFNEQFF.

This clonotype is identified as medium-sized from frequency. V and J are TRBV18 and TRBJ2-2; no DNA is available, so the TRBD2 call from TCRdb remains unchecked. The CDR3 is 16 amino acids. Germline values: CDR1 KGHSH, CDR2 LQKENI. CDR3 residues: CASSPPGTRSTGELFF.

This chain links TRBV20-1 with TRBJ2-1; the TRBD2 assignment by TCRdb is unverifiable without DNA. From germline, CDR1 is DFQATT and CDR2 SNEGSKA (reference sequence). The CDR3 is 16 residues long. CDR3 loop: CSATTSGETSYNEQFF.

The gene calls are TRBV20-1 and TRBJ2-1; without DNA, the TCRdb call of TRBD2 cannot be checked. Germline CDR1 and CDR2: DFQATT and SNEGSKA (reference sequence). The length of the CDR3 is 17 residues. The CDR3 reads CSARTSGRASGYNEQFF.

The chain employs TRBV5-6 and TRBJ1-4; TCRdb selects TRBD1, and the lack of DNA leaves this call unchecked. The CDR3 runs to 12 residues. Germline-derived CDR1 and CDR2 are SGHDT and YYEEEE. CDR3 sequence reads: CASSLAGRKLFF. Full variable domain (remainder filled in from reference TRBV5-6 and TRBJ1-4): DAGVTQSPTHLIKTRGQQVTLRCSPKSGHDTVSWYQQALGQGPQFIFQYYEEEERQRGNFPDRFSGHQFPNYSSELNVNALLLGDSALYLCASSLAGRKLFFGSGTQLSVL.

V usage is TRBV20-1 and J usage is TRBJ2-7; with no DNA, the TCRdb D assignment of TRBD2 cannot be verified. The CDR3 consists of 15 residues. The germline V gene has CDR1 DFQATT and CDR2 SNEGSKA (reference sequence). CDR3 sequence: CSAREINGRRYEQYF.

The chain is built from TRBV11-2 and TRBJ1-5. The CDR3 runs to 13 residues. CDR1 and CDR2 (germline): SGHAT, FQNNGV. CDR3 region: CASSLDIYQPQHF.

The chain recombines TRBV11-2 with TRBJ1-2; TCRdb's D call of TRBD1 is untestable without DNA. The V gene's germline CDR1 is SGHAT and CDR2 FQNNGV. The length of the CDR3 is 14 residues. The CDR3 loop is CASSARQGLDGYTF. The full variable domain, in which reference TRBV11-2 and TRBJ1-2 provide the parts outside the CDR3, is EAGVAQSPRYKIIEKRQSVAFWCNPISGHATLYWYQQILGQGPKLLIQFQNNGVVDDSQLPKDRFSAERLKGVDSTLKIQPAKLEDSAVYLCASSARQGLDGYTFGSGTRLTVV.

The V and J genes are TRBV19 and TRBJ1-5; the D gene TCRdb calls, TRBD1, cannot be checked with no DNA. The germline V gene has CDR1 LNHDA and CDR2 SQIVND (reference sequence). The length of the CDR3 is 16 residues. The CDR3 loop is CASSSQTGGASQPQHF.

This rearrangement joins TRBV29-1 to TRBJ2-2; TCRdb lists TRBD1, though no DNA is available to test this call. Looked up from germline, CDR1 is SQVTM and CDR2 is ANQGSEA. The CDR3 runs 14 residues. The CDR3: CSVESGARTGELFF.

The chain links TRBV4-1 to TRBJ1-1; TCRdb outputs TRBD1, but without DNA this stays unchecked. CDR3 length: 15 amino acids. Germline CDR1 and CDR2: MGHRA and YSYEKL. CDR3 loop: CASSPPGQVNTEAFF.

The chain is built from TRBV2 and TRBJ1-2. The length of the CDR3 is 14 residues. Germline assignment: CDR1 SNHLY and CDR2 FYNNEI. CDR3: CASISRTFGNGYTF.

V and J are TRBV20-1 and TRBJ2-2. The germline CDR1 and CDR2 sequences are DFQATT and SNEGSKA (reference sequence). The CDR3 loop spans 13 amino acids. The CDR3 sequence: CSAQGLYTGELFF.

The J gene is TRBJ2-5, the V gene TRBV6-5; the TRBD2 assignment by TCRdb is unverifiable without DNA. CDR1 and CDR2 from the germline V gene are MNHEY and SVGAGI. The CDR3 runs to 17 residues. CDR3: CASSYGLAGPHQETQYF.

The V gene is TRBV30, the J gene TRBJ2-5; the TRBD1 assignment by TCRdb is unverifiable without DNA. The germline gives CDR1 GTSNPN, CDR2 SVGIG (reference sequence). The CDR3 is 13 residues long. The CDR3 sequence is CAWSGGQGETQYF.

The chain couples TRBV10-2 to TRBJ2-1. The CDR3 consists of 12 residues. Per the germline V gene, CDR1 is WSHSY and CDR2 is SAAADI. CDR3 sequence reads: CASSDLYNEQFF.

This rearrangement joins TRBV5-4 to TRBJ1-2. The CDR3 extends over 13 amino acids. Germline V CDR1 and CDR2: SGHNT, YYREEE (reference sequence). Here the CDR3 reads CASTDGGVYGYTF.

This CDR3 is CASSLAQGPAEAFF. The chain carries TRBV5-1 and TRBJ1-1. Looked up from germline, CDR1 is SGHRS and CDR2 is YFSETQ. The CDR3 runs 14 residues.

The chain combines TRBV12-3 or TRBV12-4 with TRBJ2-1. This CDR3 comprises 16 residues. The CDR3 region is CASSLDGRQRKNEQFF.

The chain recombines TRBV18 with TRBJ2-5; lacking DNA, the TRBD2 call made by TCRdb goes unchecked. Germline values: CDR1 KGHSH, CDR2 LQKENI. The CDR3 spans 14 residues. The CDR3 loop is CASSPLSGVETQYF.

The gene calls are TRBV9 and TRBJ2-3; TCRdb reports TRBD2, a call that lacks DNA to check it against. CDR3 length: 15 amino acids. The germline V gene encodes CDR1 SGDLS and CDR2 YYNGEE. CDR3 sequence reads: CASSFSSGSSDTQYF.

CDR3: CSVGDVTSGRGETQYF. This sequence joins TRBV29-1 and TRBJ2-5; absent DNA, TCRdb's TRBD2 call cannot be checked. This CDR3 has 16 amino acids. Germline V gives CDR1 SQVTM, CDR2 ANQGSEA.